Shown below are 26 T cell receptor beta chains from a single sample sequenced in a study of early T cells in non-severe SARS-CoV-2 infection. TCRdb redid the calling of the 5' RACE reads with MiXCR, one entry per CDR3 protein. The top ten hold over 0.95% of the sample, which has some 62,000 distinct CDR3 sequences, approximately 9.3% seen once. Specimen: whole blood. These receptors were taken from an adult who was a healthcare worker with PCR-confirmed SARS-CoV-2 infection or an uninfected control (not recorded which).

This clonotype was recorded a few times. This rearrangement joins TRBV28 to TRBJ1-5; D may be TRBD1 (6 bases). The ends were cut back, 5 bases at V and 2 bases at J, with 22 bases in the middle. Per germline, CDR1 MDHEN and CDR2 SYDVKM. The CDR3 spans 18 residues. This chain's CDR3 is CASSPNPGHTPRNQPQHF. As DNA, the CDR3 is TGTGCCAGCAGTCCTAACCCGGGACATACCCCCCGCAATCAGCCCCAGCATTTT.

The chain has TRBV3-1 and TRBJ2-4; 7 bases align to TRBD1. The CDR3 length is 15 residues. Germline lookup yields CDR1 LGHDT and CDR2 YNNKEL (reference sequence). V dropped 4 bases and J dropped 3; count of bases not matched to a gene: 6. The CDR3 DNA is TGTGCCAGCAGCCTACAGGGGCTAGGCAAAAACATTCAGTACTTC. It encodes CASSLQGLGKNIQYF.

This clonotype came up many times. The chain carries TRBV9 and TRBJ1-1, with TRBD1 matching over 8 bases. V lost 6 bases to trimming and J lost 1 base; unmatched junction nucleotides: 2. The CDR3 sequence is 13 residues long. Per the germline V gene, CDR1 is SGDLS and CDR2 is YYNGEE. The CDR3 sequence: CASTGQGNTEAFF. CDR3 bases: TGTGCCAGCACTGGACAGGGGAACACTGAAGCTTTCTTT.

This chain uses TRBV29-1 with TRBJ1-1; perhaps TRBD1 as D (6 bases). V shed 4 bases and J shed 5 bases, with 17 bases lying between them. The germline V gene has CDR1 SQVTM and CDR2 ANQGSEA. This CDR3 is built from 14 residues. The CDR3 loop is CSVGRGRGKTEAFF. DNA for the CDR3: TGCAGCGTTGGTCGCGGCAGGGGTAAGACTGAAGCTTTCTTT.

This clonotype was seen more than once but under ten times. V gene TRBV3-1 combines with J gene TRBJ2-1; D is ambiguous. Germline V gene data show CDR1 as LGHDT and CDR2 as YNNKEL (reference sequence). The CDR3 has 14 amino acids. V lost 4 bases to trimming and J lost 4 bases, with 11 bases between them. The CDR3 here is CASSPKLGYNEQFF. The CDR3 DNA reads as TGTGCCAGCAGCCCCAAATTGGGGTACAATGAGCAGTTCTTC.

This clonotype was counted only a few times. This rearrangement joins TRBV7-8 to TRBJ2-3; either TRBD1 or TRBD2 may supply D (5 bases each). Looked up from germline, CDR1 is SGHVS and CDR2 is FQNEAQ. V was trimmed by 5 bases and J by 0 bases, leaving 12 bases between them. The CDR3 is 15 amino acids. The CDR3 nucleotides are TGTGCCAGCAGCCCCCGAGGGACCAGCACAGATACGCAGTATTTT. Encoded protein: CASSPRGTSTDTQYF.

This clonotype showed up many times. V usage is TRBV12-3 or TRBV12-4 and J usage is TRBJ2-2; possible D gene TRBD2, 6 bases. V was cut by 6 bases and J by 0 bases, with 14 bases left in between. CDR3 length: 16 residues. The CDR3 DNA reads TGTGCCAGCAGCGTTCTAGCGATCGCGAACACCGGGGAGCTGTTTTTT. This gives the protein CASSVLAIANTGELFF.

This clonotype was seen a few times. This rearrangement joins TRBV12-3 or TRBV12-4 to TRBJ1-1, with TRBD1 as a possible D gene (5 bases). CDR3 length: 11 residues. The V end lost 8 bases, the J end lost 5 bases, and 9 bases lay between the germline ends. In DNA, the CDR3 is TGTGCCAGCCGAGGGGATACTGAAGCTTTCTTT. Translation: CASRGDTEAFF.

There are many counts of this clonotype. The gene calls are TRBV5-5 and TRBJ1-1; D uncertain. Between the trimmed V and J ends, which lost 4 bases and 4 bases, there was a span of 14 bases. The CDR3 is 14 residues long. Germline CDR1 reads SGHKS; CDR2 reads YYEKEE (reference sequence). DNA of the CDR3: TGTGCCAGCAGCCTGGACGGAGACGGCACTGAAGCTTTCTTT. The encoded protein is CASSLDGDGTEAFF.

This clonotype was picked up many times. This chain links TRBV10-1 with TRBJ1-1, with 7 bases that match TRBD1. The CDR3 sequence is 14 residues long. Germline trimming cut 5 bases from V and 2 bases from J; bases unmatched to any gene: 5. Per germline, CDR1 WNHNN and CDR2 SYGVQD (reference sequence). The CDR3 DNA follows: TGCGCCAGCAGTCCAGGGACAGATAACACTGAAGCTTTCTTT. Amino acids: CASSPGTDNTEAFF.

This clonotype was seen a few times. V and J are TRBV10-2 and TRBJ2-3; D remains ambiguous. Germline V gives CDR1 WSHSY, CDR2 SAAADI. Trimming stripped 10 bases from V and 2 bases from J, with 19 bases between. The CDR3 length is 15 residues. In nucleotides, the CDR3 is TGCGCCACCACGGAGAGTCCGTCTTCCACAGATACGCAGTATTTT. Translation: CATTESPSSTDTQYF.

This rearrangement joins TRBV29-1 to TRBJ1-1; D is unresolved. In germline, CDR1 is SQVTM, CDR2 ANQGSEA. The CDR3 totals 11 residues. V was pared by 5 bases and J by 11 bases, with 15 bases between. CDR3 bases: TGCAGCGTTCTGGAGTCCCTCGGGGCTTTCTTT. Its protein product is CSVLESLGAFF. Combining the CDR3 with reference TRBV29-1 and TRBJ1-1 gives the whole variable domain SAVISQKPSRDICQRGTSLTIQCQVDSQVTMMFWYRQQPGQSLTLIATANQGSEATYESGFVIDKFPISRPNLTFSTLTVSNMSPEDSSIYLCSVLESLGAFFGQGTRLTVV.

This clonotype has more than one count but fewer than ten. The rearrangement uses TRBV6-2 or TRBV6-3 and TRBJ2-3; D unclear. Germline loops: CDR1 MNHEY, CDR2 SVGEGT. The germline V and J ends were trimmed by 7 bases and 2 bases, with 19 bases remaining between them. The CDR3 is 16 amino acids. CDR3 in DNA: TGTGCCAGCAAATCCCATACGCAGTCTACCACAGATACGCAGTATTTT. Its protein product is CASKSHTQSTTDTQYF.

The rearrangement uses TRBV24-1 and TRBJ2-1; D gene uncertain. Trimming removed 8 bases from V and 9 bases from J, with 19 bases in between. This CDR3 comprises 14 residues. In germline, CDR1 is KGHDR, CDR2 SFDVKD. The CDR3 protein is CATNSRGTPSEQFF. The CDR3 DNA sequence: TGTGCCACCAATTCGCGAGGTACCCCGAGTGAGCAGTTCTTC.

This clonotype occurred a few times. This chain joins TRBV18 and TRBJ2-3, with D perhaps being TRBD1 or TRBD2 (6 bases each). Trimming removed 0 bases at V and 3 bases at J, with 13 bases between. The CDR3 is 16 amino acids. From germline, CDR1 is KGHSH and CDR2 LQKENI. Written as DNA, the CDR3 is TGTGCCAGCTCACCACCAGGGGGGCTTGAGACAGATACGCAGTATTTT. Translated: CASSPPGGLETDTQYF. Full variable domain (outside the CDR3, taken from reference TRBV18 and TRBJ2-3): NAGVMQNPRHLVRRRGQEARLRCSPMKGHSHVYWYRQLPEEGLKFMVYLQKENIIDESGMPKERFSAEFPKEGPSILRIQQVVRGDSAAYFCASSPPGGLETDTQYFGPGTRLTVL.

This clonotype was seen a handful of times. V usage is TRBV2 and J usage is TRBJ1-5; D may be TRBD1 (5 bases). This CDR3 is built from 12 residues. The germline gives CDR1 SNHLY, CDR2 FYNNEI. With 5 bases removed from V and 4 bases from J, the gap between germline ends came to 6 bases. CDR3 residues: CASSRQNQPQHF. CDR3 DNA: TGTGCCAGCAGTCGACAGAATCAGCCCCAGCATTTT.

This clonotype was counted many times. The chain recombines TRBV10-3 with TRBJ2-1; 7 positions match TRBD1. Losses at the gene ends were 6 bases for V and 7 bases for J; bases not matched to a gene: 3. Looked up from germline, CDR1 is ENHRY and CDR2 is SYGVKD. The CDR3 extends over 12 amino acids. CDR3 in amino acids: CAIRTGDNEQFF. The CDR3 DNA is TGTGCCATCAGAACAGGGGATAATGAGCAGTTCTTC.

This clonotype has ten or more counts. The chain couples TRBV10-2 to TRBJ2-1, with 10 bases lining up with TRBD1. V lost 4 bases and J lost 9; bases outside the gene matches: 9. CDR3 length: 15 amino acids. The germline gives CDR1 WSHSY, CDR2 SAAADI. CDR3 sequence: CASSAGTGVVFEQFF. CDR3 nucleotides: TGCGCCAGCAGTGCTGGGACAGGGGTGGTATTTGAGCAGTTCTTC.

V and J are TRBV12-3 or TRBV12-4 and TRBJ1-5; no reliable D call. This CDR3 has 14 residues. Trimming took 11 bases from V and 0 from J, leaving 14 bases between them. CDR3 protein: CAAFKLNSNQPQHF. In DNA, the CDR3 is TGTGCCGCTTTCAAACTCAATAGCAATCAGCCCCAGCATTTT.

The CDR3 loop reads CSTNRDSELNYGYTF. The CDR3, as DNA: TGCAGCACAAACCGGGACAGCGAACTTAACTATGGCTACACCTTC. The rearrangement links TRBV29-1 to TRBJ1-2; 7 bases match TRBD1. Germline trimming cut 8 bases from V and 1 base from J; bases unmatched to any gene: 13. The CDR3 has 15 amino acids. CDR1 and CDR2 (germline): SQVTM, ANQGSEA. The full variable domain, with the rest looked up from reference TRBV29-1 and TRBJ1-2, is SAVISQKPSRDICQRGTSLTIQCQVDSQVTMMFWYRQQPGQSLTLIATANQGSEATYESGFVIDKFPISRPNLTFSTLTVSNMSPEDSSIYLCSTNRDSELNYGYTFGSGTRLTVV.

The gene calls are TRBV20-1 and TRBJ1-2; D unresolved. Trimming left V 7 bases short and J 4 bases short, with 16 bases between. Looked up from germline, CDR1 is DFQATT and CDR2 is SNEGSKA (reference sequence). The CDR3 is 13 amino acids. This CDR3 is CSVGFQSGYGYTF. The CDR3 DNA reads as TGCAGTGTTGGTTTTCAGTCCGGCTATGGCTACACCTTC.

This clonotype was seen more than once but under ten times. The chain carries TRBV29-1 and TRBJ1-1; unclear D gene. V was trimmed by 7 bases and J by 0 bases, leaving 15 bases between them. CDR3 length: 14 amino acids. Germline-derived CDR1 and CDR2 are SQVTM and ANQGSEA. CDR3 amino acids: CSAGRARMNTEAFF. CDR3 DNA: TGCAGCGCCGGGCGGGCAAGAATGAACACTGAAGCTTTCTTT.

The rearrangement joins TRBV18 to TRBJ2-2; D gene uncertain. From germline, CDR1 is KGHSH and CDR2 LQKENI. V lost 1 base and J lost 7, with 13 bases in between. This CDR3 is 15 amino acids long. The CDR3 region is CASSPLAGSNGELFF. DNA for the CDR3: TGTGCCAGCTCACCACTCGCTGGGTCCAACGGGGAGCTGTTTTTT.

This clonotype was counted at least ten times. V and J are TRBV6-6 and TRBJ2-2; D may be TRBD1 (5 bases). The V end lost 2 bases, the J end lost 2 bases, and 9 bases lay between the germline ends. The CDR3 extends over 15 amino acids. Germline V lookup: CDR1 MNHNY, CDR2 SVGAGI (reference sequence). For the CDR3, the DNA is TGTGCCAGCAGTTACGGTCAGGGCAACACCGGGGAGCTGTTTTTT. As protein: CASSYGQGNTGELFF.

In its sample, this clonotype was seen many times. This chain joins TRBV5-8 and TRBJ2-3, with a tentative D call TRBD2 (6 bases). V lost 2 bases, J lost 0 bases, and 25 bases lay in between. Germline V lookup: CDR1 SGHTS, CDR2 YDEGEE. This CDR3 has 20 residues. The CDR3 is CASSFWRASESMESTDTQYF. The CDR3 DNA reads TGTGCCAGCAGCTTTTGGAGGGCTAGCGAGTCTATGGAAAGCACAGATACGCAGTATTTT. The complete variable domain, with remaining parts taken from reference TRBV5-8 and TRBJ2-3, reads EAGVTQSPTHLIKTRGQQATLRCSPISGHTSVYWYQQALGLGLQFLLWYDEGEERNRGNFPPRFSGRQFPNYSSELNVNALELEDSALYLCASSFWRASESMESTDTQYFGPGTRLTVL.

This clonotype was seen a handful of times. The V gene is TRBV25-1, the J gene TRBJ2-5; D is ambiguous. The CDR3 is 13 residues long. Trimming removed 7 bases at V and 7 bases at J, with 16 bases between. Germline V lookup: CDR1 MGHDK, CDR2 SYGVNS. In nucleotides, the CDR3 is TGTGCCAGCACCGAACCCCCCCGAGGGACCCAGTACTTC. Its protein product is CASTEPPRGTQYF.